This T cell receptor (beta chain) was profiled in a study of blood T cell repertoires in COVID-19. Across the study: Sites across the United States, Italy and Spain contributed samples from acute and convalescent COVID-19.

This clone was seen a handful of times. The protocol was immunoSEQ multiplex PCR, while the TCRdb copy is restricted to in-frame clones and leaves out a portion. The repertoire holds roughly 220,000 clones, with roughly 80% as singletons. The V and J ends lost 0 bases and 6 bases respectively, with 6 bases between them. This CDR3 has 13 residues. Germline-derived CDR1 and CDR2 are SGHAT and FQNNGV. The gene calls are TRBV11-2 and TRBJ1-5; D gene unclear. Sample: peripheral blood. The sequence was collected from a woman in her fifties or sixties with acute or convalescent COVID-19. The CDR3 here is CASSLERSQPQHF. CDR3 coding DNA: TGTGCCAGCAGCTTAGAACGGAGTCAGCCCCAGCATTTT.